This TCR beta chain was sequenced in a study of cytomegalovirus exposure and HLA in healthy donors (dated by TCRdb to the late 2010s). With respect to the entire study: An earlier analysis of roughly 610 of the donors reported over 250 Gb of sequence data and 117 million unique TCR beta sequences obtained from 150 million to 200 million T cells. About 280 gigabases of sequencing data and tens of millions of unique TCR sequences were included in an early release covering about 620 HLA-typed donors. Of the roughly 420 genotyped donors, approximately 81% were placed in the genetic ancestry cluster associated with self-reported Caucasian donors. The study aimed to test whether signatures of past pathogen exposure could be identified by cataloging public T cell receptors. Using immunosequencing, the study profiled T cell repertoires from 666 subjects and related those repertoires to cytomegalovirus serostatus. A separate validation cohort of 100 to 150 different subjects was used in addition to the approximately 700-subject first cohort. To predict cytomegalovirus infection status, the study brought together high-throughput TCR immunosequencing, statistical association of individual TCRs with disease status, and machine learning. To study patterns of TCR occurrence, a later analysis re-analyzed previously published TCR beta repertoires from around 700 donors and added high-resolution HLA genotyping. Rather than drawing on any new phenotypic data, the later analysis identified candidate immune exposures from TCR beta sequences and the way those sequences occurred across donors. To decide whether each TCR beta V gene segment behaved as functional or pseudogenic, an earlier analysis of several hundred of the donors relied on high-throughput TCR beta sequencing. Donor age, sex, ethnicity and CMV serostatus were compiled alongside the repertoire data. Genome-wide SNP genotypes for about three fifths of the roughly 700 donors were used in a later genetic analysis, which treated that subset as a discovery cohort. All discovery cohort repertoires had been generated using a single sequencing platform. HLA typing included class I and class II loci at four-digit resolution. The number of typed donors differed by locus: roughly 620-630 for A, B, C, DRB1 and DQB1; approximately 540 for DQA1; 606 for DPA1; and roughly 470 for DPB1. Because of strong linkage in the cohort, a handful of DR-DQ haplotypes were treated as single units for association and clustering. Among some 400 genotyped donors of the cohort, an average of around 240,000 unique TCR beta nucleotide sequences were sequenced per donor, roughly 18% of them non-productive. On the study overall, not on this receptor specifically: The sequencing pipeline was judged likely to have produced a cluster of highly shared sequence variants as a technical artifact. Because HLA typing was unavailable for some donors at each locus, only the typed subset was used in association tests. A later analysis found that HLA-associated TCR beta chains were more clonally expanded and had lower generation probabilities than equally common non-associated chains. According to a later genetic analysis, donors in an Asian-associated ancestry cluster had fewer N-insertions in productive TCRs than the roughly 670-donor mean. V-gene and J-gene trimming of TCR beta chains was associated with a missense DCLRE1C variant in a later genetic analysis, and the association was replicated in an independent cohort. According to a later analysis, parvovirus B19, influenza, CMV and Epstein-Barr virus appeared linked to several top co-occurrence clusters. Correlated functional status among segregating V segments might reflect linkage disequilibrium, but an unknown experimental factor could not be ruled out. This cohort had only TCR beta chains sequenced, and the lack of alpha or paired-chain data limited which features could be detected. A later analysis found that TCR association rates varied across HLA loci, with DRB1 alleles showing the most associated TCRs and HLA-C alleles the fewest. The authors suggested that the approach could potentially be extended to other disease states and immunological phenotypes. Because counts were too low, about 15 rarely observed V segments, including chromosome 9 orphons, were left out of the earlier analysis of 500 to 650 of the donors. A few of the identified cytomegalovirus-associated TCR beta chains were confirmed in vitro to be specific for cytomegalovirus antigens. According to a later analysis, most CMV-associated TCR beta chains appeared to be HLA-restricted, and the HLA associations seemed to be driven largely by CMV exposure. A later analysis associated about 17,000 TCR beta sequences with specific HLA alleles at a false discovery rate of 0.05. Most TCR sequences were seen in very few donors, while some public TCRs were found in many individuals. Cytomegalovirus status was reported to be diagnosed by the classifier with high specificity and sensitivity in both the original and validation cohorts. Immune exposure information for the cohort was limited to CMV serostatus. A total of 150 or so TCR beta chains were listed by the study as associated with cytomegalovirus. Strong co-occurrence of HLA alleles, especially DR and DQ, made assigning TCR associations to individual alleles difficult. The presence/absence analyses assumed that sequencing depth was roughly uniform across donors, and that assumption may not be true. Broadly in line with IMGT annotations, most TCR beta V segments showed up in productive rearrangements about 87% or about 30% of the time in an earlier analysis of several hundred of the donors. The 87-base-pair reads could not distinguish some IMGT-functional V segments, including TRBV6-2 and TRBV6-3, so those segments were excluded. A further reported finding was that TCR beta sequences accurately predicted the HLA-A and HLA-B alleles for most subjects in the first cohort.

The junction shows trimming of 5 bases on V and 2 bases on J, and the gene matches do not reach 9 bases of it. CDR1 LGHNA and CDR2 YSLEER were looked up in the germline V gene. The CDR3 measures 16 amino acids from cysteine to phenylalanine. Of the read, only the CDR3 DNA is kept; its 48 bases are in frame from base 1. With regard to this clone: No antigen is known for it. No quality values exist for individual bases; no much larger clone is one base distant.

The cohort was made up of several hundred healthy bone marrow donors. All cohort members were sampled while nominally healthy, although unrecorded immune exposures were likely present. The donor was CMV seronegative and was included in the group of about 400 seronegative cohort members. Each donor provided a peripheral blood sample, and peripheral blood mononuclear cells were used for TCR beta sequencing. The Qiagen DNeasy Blood Extraction Kit was used to extract genomic DNA from the blood cell samples. Libraries were made using the immunoSEQ multiplex PCR assay. A mixture of 60 forward primers for TCR Vbeta segments and 13 reverse primers for TCR Jbeta segments was used in the multiplex PCR. Amplification of the CDR3 region of rearranged TCR beta genes was performed with a multiplex PCR assay on genomic DNA. The amplified TCR beta libraries were sequenced on the Illumina HiSeq System as 87-base-pair reads. The paper's processing steps were these. Across the 600 to 700 repertoires, a later analysis counted approximately 75 million unique TCR beta chains, roughly 11 million of which were shared by at least two donors. A nearest-neighbor algorithm error-corrected the raw reads and collapsed the reads into unique sequences, merging closely related sequences to remove PCR and sequencing errors. Alignment of CDR3 sequences to IMGT reference sequences was used to assign V, D and J gene segments. For a sequence to be retained, a match of at least six nucleotides to both a V gene segment and a J gene segment was required. A rearrangement was called productive if the CDR3 had no stop codons and remained in frame with V and J, and every other rearrangement was called non-productive. CDR3 was defined by IMGT convention, running from the second conserved V-encoded cysteine to the conserved J-encoded phenylalanine. Sequences without an unambiguous match to a single V gene segment were excluded from the earlier analysis of about 630 of the donors. In an earlier analysis of about 590 of the donors, a V segment was called functional when productive rearrangements were above 56.7%, and segregating when the standard deviation between donors exceeded 5%. A statistical classification framework was built for diagnosing cytomegalovirus status from the catalog of TCR beta chain sequences. In a later analysis, V and J genes were assigned by comparing TCR nucleotide sequences against IMGT/GENE-DB human TR gene sequences. Using the TCRdist pipeline, a later analysis assigned CDR3 sequences along with most-parsimonious VDJ recombination scenarios. In a later analysis, each TCR beta chain was defined by its CDR3 amino acid sequence together with its V-gene family, and reads lacking a unique V-gene family were excluded. In a later analysis, 450 to 600 highly shared, low-generation-probability nucleotide sequences were removed to address suspected cross-contamination and a sequencing artifact. In a later analysis, a clonal expansion index for each public chain was calculated from normalized within-repertoire ranks of inferred template counts. A later analysis computed generation probabilities with a VDJ recombination model fitted to out-of-frame rearrangements, and checked the results against IGoR. A later analysis scored TCR-TCR, TCR-HLA and TCR-CMV co-occurrence with hypergeometric tests, applying a repertoire-size bias correction to TCR pairs. A later analysis estimated false discovery rates by permuting HLA or CMV assignments 20 times. In a later analysis, co-occurring TCRs were grouped using DBSCAN, with TCRdist sequence similarity added in when clustering inside HLA-allele-positive subsets. For co-occurrence clustering, repertoires with fewer than 30,000 or more than 120,000 public chains were excluded, along with about five repertoires with anomalous nucleotide sharing. TCRdb holds this immuneACCESS table with in-frame rearrangements only. Some clones are missing; in checked studies, unresolved V genes explain under half, and the rest has no known cause. V, J and clone size derive from that table, while D and trimming were established from the DNA sequence. Within this sample are around 100,000 clones, with approximately 82% of them counted one time only. The ten largest make up just over 2.5% of the sample.

The sequence joins TRBV4-3 to TRBJ2-3; the junction holds 8 bases that match TRBD2. Source material: PBMCs. The sequence was obtained from a man in his forties or fifties in good health and CMV-seronegative. The CDR3 in this case is CASSSQRRGDTDTQYF. The nucleotides read TGCGCCAGCAGCAGTCAACGGCGGGGGGACACAGATACGCAGTATTTT.